What follows are 21 T cell receptor beta chains derived from one specimen sequenced in a study of blood T cell repertoires in COVID-19. The protocol was immunoSEQ multiplex PCR, while the TCRdb copy is restricted to in-frame clones and leaves out a portion. The sample has 110,000 to 150,000 clones; approximately 83% are singletons. The source material was peripheral blood. These receptors were collected from a woman aged 80 or over with acute or convalescent COVID-19.

The chain couples TRBV7-3 to TRBJ2-6, with D maybe TRBD2 (7 bases). This CDR3 is 15 amino acids long. The ends were cut back, 6 bases at V and 4 bases at J, with 13 bases in the middle. The germline V gene has CDR1 SGHTA and CDR2 FQGTGA. Written as DNA, the CDR3 is TGTGCCAGCAGGCCGGGGGGCTCCGGGGCCAACGTCCTGACTTTC. Amino acid sequence: CASRPGGSGANVLTF.

The chain links TRBV30 to TRBJ2-7; no firm D call. Germline CDR1 and CDR2: GTSNPN and SVGIG (reference sequence). CDR3 length equals 11 residues. Trimming removed 0 bases from V and 5 bases from J, with 5 bases in between. CDR3 bases: TGTGCCTGGAGTGTACAAGACGAGCAGTACTTC. Translation: CAWSVQDEQYF.

The rearrangement joins TRBV3-1 (or the pseudogene TRBV3-2) to TRBJ2-7; D gene ambiguous. There are 14 residues in the CDR3. V shed 2 bases and J shed 2 bases, with 10 bases lying between them. Germline CDR1 is LGHDT and CDR2 is YNNKEL (reference sequence). The CDR3 DNA follows: TGTGCCAGCAGCCAAAGTGGCCTTACCTACGAGCAGTACTTC. This translates into CASSQSGLTYEQYF.

V is TRBV29-1 and J is TRBJ1-2; TRBD1 agrees at 10 bases. Germline CDR1 is SQVTM and CDR2 is ANQGSEA. This CDR3 has 12 residues. With 6 bases clipped from V and 5 bases from J, the junction kept 3 bases outside the gene matches. CDR3 amino acids: CSVGQGIYGYTF. DNA for the CDR3: TGCAGCGTGGGACAGGGGATTTATGGCTACACCTTC.

The CDR3 coding sequence is TGCGCCAGCAGCCAGAGGGCAGGTTCGAACACTGAAGCTTTCTTT. This encodes CASSQRAGSNTEAFF. The gene calls are TRBV4-3 and TRBJ1-1; D not certain. CDR1 is LGHNA, CDR2 YSLEER, per germline. V gave up 3 bases and J gave up 1 base, with 12 bases separating them. This CDR3 spans 15 amino acids.

CDR3 loop: CASSQDSAGGGDTQYF. The CDR3 DNA is TGCGCCAGCAGCCAAGATTCAGCGGGGGGAGGAGATACGCAGTATTTT. This chain connects TRBV4-3 to TRBJ2-3; TRBD2 matches at 9 bases. The CDR3 consists of 16 residues. V trimming: 0 bases; J trimming: 5 bases; junction bases outside the gene matches: 6. Germline CDR1 and CDR2: LGHNA and YSLEER.

The chain is built from TRBV7-9 and TRBJ2-7; the match to TRBD1 covers 7 bases. With 4 bases clipped from V and 0 bases from J, the junction kept 3 bases outside the gene matches. Looked up from germline, CDR1 is SEHNR and CDR2 is FQNEAQ (reference sequence). The CDR3 covers 14 residues. CDR3 protein: CASSSGQSSYEQYF. Written as DNA, the CDR3 is TGTGCCAGCAGCTCGGGACAGTCCTCCTACGAGCAGTACTTC.

The chain uses TRBV7-3 and TRBJ2-2; no reliable D call. With 3 bases removed from V and 2 bases from J, the gap between germline ends came to 7 bases. The CDR3 contains 14 residues. Germline V lookup: CDR1 SGHTA, CDR2 FQGTGA. CDR3 nucleotides: TGTGCCAGCAGCTTTCTAAGCAACACCGGGGAGCTGTTTTTT. This sequence encodes CASSFLSNTGELFF.

A note on this clone: At one boundary the junction diverges from the germline segment, which might be a read error. V gene TRBV7-2 combines with J gene TRBJ2-7; 8 bases map to TRBD2. CDR1 SGHTA and CDR2 FQGNSA come from the germline V gene. The CDR3 is 17 residues long. The CDR3: CASSPPGGARWSSEQYF. DNA of the CDR3: TGTGCCAGCAGCCCACCCGGGGGGGCTAGGTGGTCCTCCGAGCAGTACTTC.

The chain couples TRBV29-1 to TRBJ1-1, with TRBD1 as a possible D gene (5 bases). V was shortened by 5 bases and J by 4 bases, with 14 bases between the two germline ends. CDR3 length: 13 amino acids. Germline CDR1 reads SQVTM; CDR2 reads ANQGSEA. Here the CDR3 reads CSVRPLGGTEAFF. CDR3 sequence (DNA): TGCAGCGTTCGTCCGTTGGGGGGCACTGAAGCTTTCTTT.

The J gene is TRBJ2-7, the V gene TRBV5-5; D not certain. The CDR3 covers 12 residues. V shed 4 bases and J shed 3 bases, with 8 bases lying between them. CDR1 is SGHKS, CDR2 YYEKEE, per germline (reference sequence). The CDR3 loop is CASSQINYEQYF. The CDR3 DNA follows: TGTGCCAGCAGCCAGATAAACTACGAGCAGTACTTC.

Points on this clone: At one boundary the junction diverges from the germline segment, which might be a read error. V usage is TRBV29-1 and J usage is TRBJ1-2, with D perhaps TRBD1 (6 bases). CDR3 size: 15 residues. CDR1 and CDR2 (germline): SQVTM, ANQGSEA. The CDR3 bases are TGCAGCGTTGAAGGGGTTGCGGCAACAGGGACATCCTTGGAATTC. Translated: CSVEGVAATGTSLEF. The whole variable domain, filled in from reference TRBV29-1 and TRBJ1-2, reads SAVISQKPSRDICQRGTSLTIQCQVDSQVTMMFWYRQQPGQSLTLIATANQGSEATYESGFVIDKFPISRPNLTFSTLTVSNMSPEDSSIYLCSVEGVAATGTSLEFGSGTRLTVV.

This clone came up a few times. This chain connects TRBV14 to TRBJ1-6; the match to TRBD1 covers 9 bases. The CDR3 runs 16 residues. After removal of 3 bases from V and 7 bases from J, the junction contained 7 bases not matched to a gene. CDR1 and CDR2 from the germline V gene are SGHDN and FVKESK. The CDR3 nucleotides are TGTGCCAGCAGCCAGCCTGGGACAGGGAAAAATTCACCCCTCCACTTT. Translated, it gives CASSQPGTGKNSPLHF.

The J gene is TRBJ1-4, the V gene TRBV30; D might be TRBD1 (5 bases). V was shortened by 3 bases and J by 2 bases, with 19 bases between the two germline ends. The CDR3 length is 17 residues. Germline CDR1 GTSNPN, CDR2 SVGIG (reference sequence). This chain's CDR3 is CAWSDNEGRRTNEKLFF. Here the CDR3 DNA reads TGTGCCTGGAGCGATAACGAGGGGAGGAGGACTAATGAAAAACTGTTTTTT. Full variable domain (remainder filled in from reference TRBV30 and TRBJ1-4): SQTIHQWPATLVQPVGSPLSLECTVEGTSNPNLYWYRQAAGRGLQLLFYSVGIGQISSEVPQNLSASRPQDRQFILSSKKLLLSDSGFYLCAWSDNEGRRTNEKLFFGSGTQLSVL.

V is TRBV3-1 (or the pseudogene TRBV3-2) and J is TRBJ2-1; TRBD1 might be the D (6 bases). Looked up from germline, CDR1 is LGHDT and CDR2 is YNNKEL (reference sequence). Trimming removed 4 bases at V and 7 bases at J, with 17 bases between. The CDR3 has 15 residues. CDR3: CASSPYRDKTNEQFF. The CDR3 DNA follows: TGTGCCAGCAGCCCCTACCGGGACAAGACGAATGAGCAGTTCTTC.

V gene TRBV27 combines with J gene TRBJ1-2; maybe TRBD1 (5 bases). Trimming stripped 3 bases from V and 2 bases from J, with 7 bases between. Germline lookup yields CDR1 MNHEY and CDR2 SMNVEV (reference sequence). The CDR3 has 13 residues. CDR3 DNA: TGTGCCAGCAGTTTTCGACAGAACTATGGCTACACCTTC. This encodes CASSFRQNYGYTF.

The rearrangement links TRBV6-1 to TRBJ1-6; D unresolved. CDR3 length equals 14 residues. V shed 1 base and J shed 11 bases, with 12 bases lying between them. Germline V CDR1 and CDR2: MNHNS, SASEGT. The DNA for the CDR3 is TGTGCCAGCAGTGAAGTACGAGATAAGACACCCCTCCACTTT. Residues: CASSEVRDKTPLHF.

The chain combines TRBV5-4 with TRBJ1-1; D gene unclear. With 5 bases removed from V and 1 base from J, the gap between germline ends came to 6 bases. CDR3 length equals 12 residues. Germline-derived CDR1 and CDR2 are SGHNT and YYREEE (reference sequence). The CDR3 here is CASSRQNTEAFF. In nucleotides, the CDR3 is TGTGCCAGCAGTAGACAGAACACTGAAGCTTTCTTT.

The gene calls are TRBV5-1 and TRBJ1-1; possibly TRBD1 for D (6 bases). Germline lookup yields CDR1 SGHRS and CDR2 YFSETQ. The CDR3 consists of 11 residues. V lost 8 bases and J lost 3, with 8 bases in between. CDR3 loop: CARTGHTEAFF. CDR3 nucleotide sequence: TGCGCCAGGACAGGTCACACTGAAGCTTTCTTT. The full variable domain, completed using reference TRBV5-1 and TRBJ1-1, is KAGVTQTPRYLIKTRGQQVTLSCSPISGHRSVSWYQQTPGQGLQFLFEYFSETQRNKGNFPGRFSGRQFSNSRSEMNVSTLELGDSALYLCARTGHTEAFFGQGTRLTVV.

V usage is TRBV11-2 and J usage is TRBJ1-1; weak D call: TRBD1 (6 bases). Trimming stripped 3 bases from V and 3 bases from J, with 8 bases between. CDR1 and CDR2 (germline): SGHAT, FQNNGV. This CDR3 is built from 13 residues. CDR3 coding DNA: TGTGCCAGCAGCTTGGACAGCTACACTGAAGCTTTCTTT. This translates into CASSLDSYTEAFF. The full variable domain, its missing parts supplied by reference TRBV11-2 and TRBJ1-1, is EAGVAQSPRYKIIEKRQSVAFWCNPISGHATLYWYQQILGQGPKLLIQFQNNGVVDDSQLPKDRFSAERLKGVDSTLKIQPAKLEDSAVYLCASSLDSYTEAFFGQGTRLTVV.

This clone was found a few times. The rearrangement links TRBV7-9 to TRBJ2-5; TRBD1 matches 10 bases. The CDR3 runs to 15 residues. V was pared by 5 bases and J by 1 base, with 4 bases of the junction left unmatched. Germline CDR1 is SEHNR and CDR2 is FQNEAQ (reference sequence). The DNA of the CDR3 is TGTGCCAGCAGCCCGAGGACAGGGGGCCAAGAGACCCAGTACTTC. Encoded protein: CASSPRTGGQETQYF.